Listed below are T cell receptor beta chains from one sample, sequenced in a study of control samples from healthy donors and cancer patients. Assay: immunoSEQ multiplex PCR; the TCRdb copy retains only in-frame clones and omits some. The table lists roughly 21,000 clones, under 90% of them singletons, with 23% in the top ten. The sequenced sample was PBMCs. The receptors come from a man aged 60 to 69 with colorectal cancer. Each CDR3 is given with its conserved first and last residue. A D gene is named only where the DNA matches it firmly. Clone size is shown for a subset of rows, as once, few, many or a class of expanded clone.

J,D,size,length,V,DNA,CDR3
TRBJ2-1,TRBD2,.,14,TRBV2,TGTGCCAGCAGAACCGGCGGGGGGAGCAATGAGCAGTTCTTC,CASRTGGGSNEQFF
TRBJ1-2,.,.,14,TRBV10-3,TGTGCCACCGAGGGTCAGGAGCAGAGCTATGGCTACACCTTC,CATEGQEQSYGYTF
TRBJ1-1,.,.,13,TRBV5-6,TGTGCCAGCAGCTTATCCTTTAACACTGAAGCTTTCTTT,CASSLSFNTEAFF
TRBJ2-7,TRBD1,.,14,TRBV18,TGTGCCAGCTCATCCAGGACAGGGGAGGACGAGCAGTACTTC,CASSSRTGEDEQYF
TRBJ1-1,.,.,14,TRBV6-5,TGTGCCAGCAAGGCGGGGCAGCTGAACACTGAAGCTTTCTTT,CASKAGQLNTEAFF
TRBJ2-2,.,.,17,TRBV7-8,TGTGCCAGCAGCGCTTACAGGGCCTACGCGAACACCGGGGAGCTGTTTTTT,CASSAYRAYANTGELFF
TRBJ2-7,.,.,15,TRBV2,TGTGCCAGCAGTGAAGAAGGTGGGGGCGCCTACGAGCAGTACTTC,CASSEEGGGAYEQYF
TRBJ1-3,TRBD1,.,14,TRBV2,TGTGCCAGCAGTTTCGGGACAGCTGGAAACACCATATATTTT,CASSFGTAGNTIYF
TRBJ1-2,.,.,15,TRBV9,TGTGCCAGCAGCCCGTCGACAGGAGTTAACTATGGCTACACCTTC,CASSPSTGVNYGYTF
TRBJ2-3,TRBD2,.,18,TRBV24-1,TGTGCCACCAGTGACAATGACTATGAAGCGGGGGACACAGATACGCAGTATTTT,CATSDNDYEAGDTDTQYF
TRBJ1-1,.,.,12,TRBV7-9,TGTGCCAGCAGCCGCTTGGACACTGAAGCTTTCTTT,CASSRLDTEAFF
TRBJ2-1,.,.,12,TRBV3-1/TRBV3-2,TGTGCCAGCAGCCATGCAGGGCCTATTGTGTTCTTC,CASSHAGPIVFF
TRBJ1-2,TRBD1,.,14,TRBV6-2/TRBV6-3,TGTGCCAGCAGCTTCCGGACAGGGTTTCTTGGCTACACCTTC,CASSFRTGFLGYTF
TRBJ1-4,.,.,15,TRBV9,TGTGCCAGCAGCGCCACAGGGTTTTCCGGTGAAAAACTGTTTTTT,CASSATGFSGEKLFF
TRBJ1-5,.,.,16,TRBV27,TGTGCCAGCAGTTCTATCACCGGGAAAAGAAGCCAGCCCCAGCATTTT,CASSSITGKRSQPQHF
TRBJ1-1,.,few,14,TRBV30,TGTGCCTGGAGTGTTAGGTTCAAGAACACTGAAGCTTTCTTT,CAWSVRFKNTEAFF
TRBJ1-1,TRBD1,few,16,TRBV19,TGTGCCAGTAGTACGAGGACAGGGAAAGGGAGCACTGAAGCTTTCTTT,CASSTRTGKGSTEAFF
TRBJ2-3,TRBD2,once,17,TRBV10-1,TGCGCCAGCAGTGATGGACTAGCGGGGGCTAGCACAGATACGCAGTATTTT,CASSDGLAGASTDTQYF
TRBJ1-1,.,.,13,TRBV15,TGTGCCACCAGCAGAGCGCCAGCGCCAAAGGCTTTCTTT,CATSRAPAPKAFF
TRBJ2-5,TRBD2,.,13,TRBV29-1,TGCAGCGGCCATACGGGGGGAGTGGAGACCCAGTACTTC,CSGHTGGVETQYF
TRBJ1-1,.,.,14,TRBV6-5,TGTGCCAGCAGAGGCAGGACCGAGAACACTGAAGCTTTCTTT,CASRGRTENTEAFF
TRBJ2-3,TRBD2,.,16,TRBV2,TGTGCCAGCAGTGAATTAGTTAGCGGGGTTTCAGATACGCAGTATTTT,CASSELVSGVSDTQYF
TRBJ2-1,.,.,14,TRBV5-1,TGCGCCAGCAGCTTGGAGGGACACAACAATGAGCAGTTCTTC,CASSLEGHNNEQFF
TRBJ2-4,.,few,16,TRBV18,TGTGCCAGCTCACCACCGCAGGCCCTAGCCAAAAACATTCAGTACTTC,CASSPPQALAKNIQYF
TRBJ1-4,TRBD1,.,16,TRBV5-1,TGCGCCAGCAGCCCAGGACAGGGTCCAACTAATGAAAAACTGTTTTTT,CASSPGQGPTNEKLFF
TRBJ1-2,.,.,13,TRBV6-5,TGTGCCAGCAGGGTGACAGGCCTCTATGGCTACACCTTC,CASRVTGLYGYTF
TRBJ2-3,.,.,14,TRBV19,TGTGCCAGTAGCGGGACGATTAGCACAGATACGCAGTATTTT,CASSGTISTDTQYF
TRBJ2-2,TRBD1,.,15,TRBV5-8,TGTGCCAGCAGAGACAGGGGGCGCTTCACCGGGGAGCTGTTTTTT,CASRDRGRFTGELFF
TRBJ1-3,.,once,13,TRBV21-1,TGTGCCAGCAGCAAAGGGGTAGAAAACACCATATATTTT,CASSKGVENTIYF
TRBJ1-4,TRBD1,.,15,TRBV10-2,TGCGCCAGCAGTGACAAGGGGGCAGGGAACGAAAAACTGTTTTTT,CASSDKGAGNEKLFF
TRBJ2-1,.,.,13,TRBV25-1,TGTGCCAGCACGGGTCAGGGAAGGGATGAGCAGTTCTTC,CASTGQGRDEQFF
TRBJ2-5,.,.,15,TRBV23-1,TGCGCCAGCAGTCAATCGCGTAATCGCCAAGAGACCCAGTACTTC,CASSQSRNRQETQYF
TRBJ2-3,.,.,15,TRBV5-1,TGCGCCAGCAGCTTGGGCCCAGGCCCTCGGGATACGCAGTATTTT,CASSLGPGPRDTQYF
TRBJ1-2,.,.,14,TRBV29-1,TGCAGCGTCCCCCCTGGGGGGGGCAGCTATGGCTACACCTTC,CSVPPGGGSYGYTF
TRBJ1-2,.,.,13,TRBV12-3/TRBV12-4,TGTGCCAGCAGTTTTGCGGAGGACTATGGCTACACCTTC,CASSFAEDYGYTF
TRBJ1-2,TRBD1,.,14,TRBV19,TGTGCCAGCGGAACACAGGGGGCGGGCTATGGCTACACCTTC,CASGTQGAGYGYTF
TRBJ2-2,TRBD2,.,15,TRBV7-2,TGTGCCAGCAGCCACGGACTAGCGGGCACCGGGGAGCTGTTTTTT,CASSHGLAGTGELFF
TRBJ2-5,TRBD1,.,15,TRBV6-2/TRBV6-3,TGTGCCAGCAGCCACCGGGACAGGGGAGCGGAGACCCAGTACTTC,CASSHRDRGAETQYF
TRBJ1-2,.,few,16,TRBV10-3,TGTGCCATCAGTGAGTCGGGGGTCACAGGGAACTATGGCTACACCTTC,CAISESGVTGNYGYTF
TRBJ2-7,.,.,13,TRBV4-2,TGTGCCAGCAGCTCGAGCCCCCAGTACGAGCAGTACTTC,CASSSSPQYEQYF
TRBJ2-2,TRBD1,once,15,TRBV5-1,TGCGCCAGCAGCGAACAGGGGGCGTTTTCCGGGGAGCTGTTTTTT,CASSEQGAFSGELFF
TRBJ1-1,TRBD1,.,17,TRBV6-6,TGTGCCAGCAGTCGAGGGATCGGACAGGCGGGTGGCACTGAAGCTTTCTTT,CASSRGIGQAGGTEAFF
TRBJ1-1,.,.,15,TRBV5-5,TGTGCCAGCAGCTTGGGAGGCAGTCTAAACACTGAAGCTTTCTTT,CASSLGGSLNTEAFF
TRBJ1-5,.,.,13,TRBV24-1,TGTGCCACCGGCAATGGGGGGCCTCAGCCCCAGCATTTT,CATGNGGPQPQHF
TRBJ1-1,TRBD1,once,17,TRBV19,TGTGCCAGTTTCGAGGAGGGCAGGGGGCTAATGAACACTGAAGCTTTCTTT,CASFEEGRGLMNTEAFF
TRBJ2-7,TRBD2,.,14,TRBV7-2,TGTGCCAGCAGCACGACTAGCGGGGGGTACGAGCAGTACTTC,CASSTTSGGYEQYF
TRBJ1-4,.,once,18,TRBV6-1,TGTGCCAGCAGTGATCTCCTACCAAGCCTACTGACCAATGAAAAACTGTTTTTT,CASSDLLPSLLTNEKLFF
TRBJ1-1,.,.,12,TRBV6-5,TGTGCCATGGGGGGGTTGAACACTGAAGCTTTCTTT,CAMGGLNTEAFF
TRBJ1-1,.,.,13,TRBV6-5,TGTGCCAGCCGGATAGGATTAAACACTGAAGCTTTCTTT,CASRIGLNTEAFF
TRBJ1-1,TRBD1,.,16,TRBV10-3,TGTGCCATCGGTTCCCTGGACAGGGGGATTGGCACTGAAGCTTTCTTT,CAIGSLDRGIGTEAFF